This entry lists 12 T cell receptor beta chains sequenced from one sample in a study of T-cell reconstitution after alpha-beta-depleted transplantation in children. The library targeted TCRbeta and was prepared with unique molecular identifiers. TCRdb itself ran the PCR reads through MiXCR, one entry per CDR3 protein. The sample has 500,000 to 650,000 distinct CDR3 sequences; about 10% are singletons. Material: PBMCs, mostly from graft donor cells, obtained 180 days after TCRalphabeta/CD19-depleted stem cell transplant. All receptors come from a female patient aged 2-10 years who had a stem cell transplant for aplastic anemia, so the T cells may come from the graft donor.

The chain has TRBV6-5 and TRBJ1-2; TRBD1 matches 9 bases. Germline trimming cut 0 bases from V and 4 bases from J; bases unmatched to any gene: 6. In germline, CDR1 is MNHEY, CDR2 SVGAGI. CDR3 size: 16 residues. The CDR3 sequence is CASSYSPGTGSYGYTF. The CDR3 region has the DNA TGTGCCAGCAGTTACTCGCCCGGGACAGGGTCCTATGGCTACACCTTC.

The rearrangement joins TRBV10-3 to TRBJ2-7, with a possible D match to TRBD2 (5 bases). The germline V and J ends were trimmed by 0 bases and 3 bases, with 6 bases remaining between them. The CDR3 spans 13 residues. Germline loops: CDR1 ENHRY, CDR2 SYGVKD. The CDR3 coding sequence is TGTGCCATCAGTGAGTCTGGACTCTACGAGCAGTACGTC. It yields the protein CAISESGLYEQYV.

This chain connects TRBV7-2 to TRBJ2-7, with a tentative D call TRBD1 (5 bases). Trimming shortened V by 4 bases and J by 5 bases, and 18 bases separated the two germline ends. The CDR3 totals 15 residues. Per germline, CDR1 SGHTA and CDR2 FQGNSA. In DNA, the CDR3 is TGTGCCAGCAGCTACGAGAAGGGGCAGGATAACGAGCAGTACGTC. It codes for CASSYEKGQDNEQYV.

The chain links TRBV5-1 to TRBJ2-2, with TRBD1 identical over 7 bases. From germline, CDR1 is SGHRS and CDR2 YFSETQ. Trimming removed 2 bases from V and 4 bases from J; junction bases left unmatched: 5. The CDR3 is 15 residues long. The CDR3 sequence: CASSFTQGLTGELFF. CDR3 DNA sequence: TGCGCCAGCAGCTTTACACAGGGGCTCACCGGGGAGCTGTTTTTT.

In its sample, this clonotype was seen many times. The chain is built from TRBV24-1 and TRBJ2-4, with D maybe TRBD1 (6 bases). Trimming took off 1 base at V and 6 bases at J, with 6 bases between the two ends. Per the germline V gene, CDR1 is KGHDR and CDR2 is SFDVKD. CDR3 length: 13 residues. As DNA, the CDR3 is TGTGCCACCAGTGATTTCAGGGGAAACATTCAGTACTTC. It is translated as CATSDFRGNIQYF.

V and J are TRBV3-1 and TRBJ2-1, with 12 bases matching TRBD2. V lost 0 bases and J lost 9; bases outside the gene matches: 9. This CDR3 region has 17 residues. Germline CDR1 LGHDT, CDR2 YNNKEL (reference sequence). Written as DNA, the CDR3 is TGTGCCAGCAGCCAAGAAGGGCTAGCGGGGGGGCGGGGTGAGCAGTTCTTC. Encoded protein: CASSQEGLAGGRGEQFF.

V and J are TRBV19 and TRBJ2-3; TRBD1 matches at 7 bases. V shed 1 base and J 6 bases; nucleotides not matched to a gene: 7. The germline V gene encodes CDR1 LNHDA and CDR2 SQIVND (reference sequence). The CDR3 is 15 amino acids. In nucleotides, the CDR3 is TGTGCCAGTAGTATAGTGACAGGGTGGAGGGATACGCAGTATTTT. Encoded protein: CASSIVTGWRDTQYF.

This clonotype came up a few times. The genes are TRBV18 and TRBJ2-7; 7 nucleotides align to TRBD1. The CDR3 sequence is 15 residues long. Trimming took 1 base from V and 2 from J; bases not matched to a gene: 5. Germline CDR1 reads KGHSH; CDR2 reads LQKENI. CDR3 loop: CASSPQGTAPYEQYF. The DNA for the CDR3 is TGTGCCAGCTCACCACAGGGGACAGCTCCCTACGAGCAGTACTTC.

The sample holds many counts of this clonotype. The chain has TRBV18 and TRBJ2-3, with D possibly called TRBD1 or TRBD2 (5 bases each). Germline lookup yields CDR1 KGHSH and CDR2 LQKENI. This CDR3 has 15 residues. The V end was cut by 2 bases, the J end by 8 bases, with 17 bases between. CDR3 region: CASSPNPGPTGTQYF. DNA of the CDR3: TGTGCCAGCTCACCAAACCCGGGGCCTACGGGTACGCAGTATTTT.

This clonotype was picked up a small number of times. The rearrangement uses TRBV20-1 and TRBJ2-1; TRBD2 agrees at 15 bases. CDR1 is DFQATT, CDR2 SNEGSKA, per germline (reference sequence). Unmatched junction bases numbered 9, after V lost 0 bases and J lost 6 bases. This CDR3 contains 18 residues. CDR3 nucleotide sequence: TGCAGTGCTAGAGATGGACTAGCGGGAGGGCCAGTCGGCAATGAGCAGTTCTTC. It translates to CSARDGLAGGPVGNEQFF.

This clonotype was recorded many times. The chain carries TRBV27 and TRBJ2-3; D is unresolved. The CDR3 spans 13 residues. The V gene lost 6 bases and the J gene lost 7 bases, with 14 bases spanning the gap. The germline CDR1 and CDR2 sequences are MNHEY and SMNVEV (reference sequence). In DNA, the CDR3 is TGTGCCAGCAGCCCCCTGCAGGCGAATACGCAGTATTTT. Protein sequence: CASSPLQANTQYF.

A remark on this clonotype: An end of the junction does not agree with germline; a read error may underlie this. The CDR3 reads CASSTKTGAGARF. CDR3 in DNA: TGCGCCAGCAGCACCAAGACTGGAGCGGGGGCGCGCTTC. This sequence joins TRBV5-1 and TRBJ2-1, with 8 bases aligning to TRBD2. CDR1 is SGHRS and CDR2 is YFSETQ in the germline V gene. The CDR3 is 13 residues long. Full variable domain (rest looked up from reference TRBV5-1 and TRBJ2-1): KAGVTQTPRYLIKTRGQQVTLSCSPISGHRSVSWYQQTPGQGLQFLFEYFSETQRNKGNFPGRFSGRQFSNSRSEMNVSTLELGDSALYLCASSTKTGAGARFGPGTRLTVL.